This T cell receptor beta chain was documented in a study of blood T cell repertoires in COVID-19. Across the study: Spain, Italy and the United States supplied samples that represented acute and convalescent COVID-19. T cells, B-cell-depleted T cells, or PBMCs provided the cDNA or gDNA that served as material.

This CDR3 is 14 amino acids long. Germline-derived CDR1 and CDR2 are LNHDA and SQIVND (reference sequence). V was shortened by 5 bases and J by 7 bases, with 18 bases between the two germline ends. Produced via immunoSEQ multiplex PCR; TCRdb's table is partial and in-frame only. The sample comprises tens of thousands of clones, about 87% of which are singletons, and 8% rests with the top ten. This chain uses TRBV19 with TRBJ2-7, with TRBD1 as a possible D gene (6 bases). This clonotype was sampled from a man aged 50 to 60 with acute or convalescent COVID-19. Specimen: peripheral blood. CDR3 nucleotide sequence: TGTGCCAGTAGTCCGCGGACAGCCCTTAGGGAGCAGTACTTC. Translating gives CASSPRTALREQYF.